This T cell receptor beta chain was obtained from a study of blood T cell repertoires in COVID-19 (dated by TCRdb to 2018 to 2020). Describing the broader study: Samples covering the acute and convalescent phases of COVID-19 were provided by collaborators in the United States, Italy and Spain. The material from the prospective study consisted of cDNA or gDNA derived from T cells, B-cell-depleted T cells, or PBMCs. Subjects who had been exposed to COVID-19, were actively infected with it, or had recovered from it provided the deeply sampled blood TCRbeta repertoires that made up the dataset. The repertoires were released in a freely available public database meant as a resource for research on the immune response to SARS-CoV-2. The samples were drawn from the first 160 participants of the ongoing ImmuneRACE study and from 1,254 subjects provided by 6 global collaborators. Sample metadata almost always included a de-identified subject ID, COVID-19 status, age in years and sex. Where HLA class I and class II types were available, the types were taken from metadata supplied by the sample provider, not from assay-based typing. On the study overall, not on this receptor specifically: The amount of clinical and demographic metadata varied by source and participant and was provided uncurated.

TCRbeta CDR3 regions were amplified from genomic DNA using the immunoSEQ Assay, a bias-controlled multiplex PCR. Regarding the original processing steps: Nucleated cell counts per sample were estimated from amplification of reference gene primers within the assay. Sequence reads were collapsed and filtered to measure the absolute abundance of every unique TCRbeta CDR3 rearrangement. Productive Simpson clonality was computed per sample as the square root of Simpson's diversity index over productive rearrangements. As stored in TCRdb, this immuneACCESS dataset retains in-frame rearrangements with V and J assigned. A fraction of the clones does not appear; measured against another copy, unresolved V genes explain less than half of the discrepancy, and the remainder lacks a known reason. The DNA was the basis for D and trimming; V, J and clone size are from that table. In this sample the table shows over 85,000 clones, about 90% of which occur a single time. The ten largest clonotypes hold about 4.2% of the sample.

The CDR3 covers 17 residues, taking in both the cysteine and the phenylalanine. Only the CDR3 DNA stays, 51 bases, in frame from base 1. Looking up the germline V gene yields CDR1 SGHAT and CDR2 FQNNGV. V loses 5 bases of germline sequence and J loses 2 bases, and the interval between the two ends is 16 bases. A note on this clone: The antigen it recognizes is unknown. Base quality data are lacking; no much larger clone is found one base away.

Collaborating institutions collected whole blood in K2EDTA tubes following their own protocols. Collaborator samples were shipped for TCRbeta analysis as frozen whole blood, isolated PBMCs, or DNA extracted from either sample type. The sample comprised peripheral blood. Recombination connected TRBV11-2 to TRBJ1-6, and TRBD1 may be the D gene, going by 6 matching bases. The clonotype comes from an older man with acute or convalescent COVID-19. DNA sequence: TGTGCCAGCAGCACGTTGACAGGCCTTACCTATAATTCACCCCTCCACTTT. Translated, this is CASSTLTGLTYNSPLHF. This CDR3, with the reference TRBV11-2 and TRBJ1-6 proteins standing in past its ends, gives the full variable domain EAGVAQSPRYKIIEKRQSVAFWCNPISGHATLYWYQQILGQGPKLLIQFQNNGVVDDSQLPKDRFSAERLKGVDSTLKIQPAKLEDSAVYLCASSTLTGLTYNSPLHFGNGTRLTVT.